The 9 T cell receptor beta chains reported below all come from one sample, sequenced in a study of T cell changes during pregnancy in multiple sclerosis. Sequencing was performed with immunoSEQ multiplex PCR; in TCRdb, only in-frame clones are kept and a portion is missing. Found here are nearly 110,000 clones, around 90% of them singletons; the top ten hold roughly 0.82%. The source was peripheral blood, collected in the third trimester of pregnancy. These receptors were collected from a female donor in good health, enrolled as a control in a pregnancy study.

The rearrangement joins TRBV5-1 to TRBJ1-6; 9 bases map to TRBD1. Germline lookup yields CDR1 SGHRS and CDR2 YFSETQ. The CDR3 contains 15 residues. Trimming removed 4 bases from V and 8 bases from J; junction bases left unmatched: 7. The CDR3 nucleotides are TGCGCCAGCAGCCTCGGGACAGGGACTTATTCACCCCTCCACTTT. Translating it yields CASSLGTGTYSPLHF.

The V gene is TRBV6-6, the J gene TRBJ1-1; 9 positions match TRBD1. J was trimmed by 5 bases and V by 7 bases; bases with no gene match: 8. Germline V lookup: CDR1 MNHNY, CDR2 SVGAGI (reference sequence). This CDR3 is 14 amino acids long. DNA for the CDR3: TGTGCCAGCATTCGGACAGGGGAGGAGACTGAAGCTTTCTTT. Translation: CASIRTGEETEAFF.

This chain connects TRBV11-3 to TRBJ1-1; D unresolved. This CDR3 has 12 amino acids. CDR1 and CDR2 (germline): SGHNT, YENEEA. V shed 3 bases and J shed 3 bases, with 5 bases lying between them. CDR3 in DNA: TGTGCCAGCAGCTTCGGGGACACTGAAGCTTTCTTT. Encoded protein: CASSFGDTEAFF.

The J gene is TRBJ2-7, the V gene TRBV6-5; 7 positions agree with TRBD1. J was trimmed by 4 bases and V by 2 bases; bases with no gene match: 8. Germline values: CDR1 MNHEY, CDR2 SVGAGI. This CDR3 is built from 15 residues. The CDR3 DNA reads TGTGCCAGCAGTTACCGGGACAGTCCAATTTACGAGCAGTACTTC. It yields the protein CASSYRDSPIYEQYF.

CDR3 DNA: TGTGCCAGCAGACTAGGGACCGGGGAGCTGTTTTTT. Protein product: CASRLGTGELFF. The chain employs TRBV2 and TRBJ2-2; D possibly corresponds to TRBD2 (5 bases). Germline CDR1 is SNHLY and CDR2 is FYNNEI. The germline V and J ends were trimmed by 6 bases and 5 bases, with 7 bases remaining between them. The CDR3 is 12 residues long.

The chain is built from TRBV11-2 and TRBJ2-1, with D maybe TRBD1 (5 bases). CDR3 length: 14 amino acids. V was trimmed by 8 bases and J by 3 bases, leaving 14 bases between them. The germline gives CDR1 SGHAT, CDR2 FQNNGV. As DNA, the CDR3 is TGTGCCAGCCTCCCGGACACTAACTACAATGAGCAGTTCTTC. It is translated as CASLPDTNYNEQFF.

The chain has TRBV7-9 and TRBJ2-2; perhaps TRBD2 as D (6 bases). Germline CDR1 reads SEHNR; CDR2 reads FQNEAQ (reference sequence). The CDR3 extends over 15 amino acids. Between the trimmed V and J ends, which lost 6 bases and 5 bases, there was a span of 16 bases. CDR3 residues: CASSWDFRRTGELFF. For the CDR3, the DNA is TGTGCCAGCAGTTGGGACTTCCGACGGACCGGGGAGCTGTTTTTT.

V usage is TRBV27 and J usage is TRBJ2-2, with 9 bases fitting TRBD2. This CDR3 comprises 15 residues. Germline CDR1 and CDR2: MNHEY and SMNVEV (reference sequence). J gave up 6 bases and V 10 bases, and 12 bases lay outside the gene matches. CDR3 coding DNA: TGTGCCACCCACCGTGGCGGGGGGGGCTCCGGGGAGCTGTTTTTT. It translates to CATHRGGGGSGELFF.

The chain links TRBV5-4 to TRBJ1-1, with a possible D match to TRBD1 (5 bases). V was trimmed by 0 bases and J by 4 bases, leaving 10 bases between them. The CDR3 spans 14 residues. Looked up from germline, CDR1 is SGHNT and CDR2 is YYREEE (reference sequence). CDR3 sequence (DNA): TGTGCCAGCAGCTTGGATAGGGGCGGCACTGAAGCTTTCTTT. Amino acids: CASSLDRGGTEAFF.